The T cell receptor (beta chain) described here comes from a study of blood T cell repertoires in COVID-19. Study in general: Collection of acute and convalescent COVID-19 samples took place in the United States, Italy and Spain. PBMCs, B-cell-depleted T cells, or T cells were the source of the cDNA or gDNA that made up the material.

In the authors' methods: Amplification with reference gene primers provided the estimates of nucleated cell counts. The assay was immunoSEQ multiplex PCR, and TCRdb's table has in-frame clones only and misses some. That table furnishes V, J and clone size, whereas the DNA furnished D and trimming. This table has some 240,000 clones, roughly 92% appearing once. The CDR3 is 18 amino acids. Trimming removed 4 bases from V and 2 bases from J, with 22 bases in between. Germline V CDR1 and CDR2: SGHVS, FQNEAQ. Seattle patients were enrolled during active infection and followed longitudinally. Sequenced: peripheral blood. The gene calls are TRBV7-8 and TRBJ2-3; the D gene is possibly TRBD2 (6 bases). This receptor was identified in a man between 60 and 75 years old with COVID-19, enrolled during active disease. This CDR3 is CASSSSTSTSLLTDTQYF. The DNA for the CDR3 is TGTGCCAGCAGCTCATCAACATCTACTAGCCTCCTCACAGATACGCAGTATTTT.